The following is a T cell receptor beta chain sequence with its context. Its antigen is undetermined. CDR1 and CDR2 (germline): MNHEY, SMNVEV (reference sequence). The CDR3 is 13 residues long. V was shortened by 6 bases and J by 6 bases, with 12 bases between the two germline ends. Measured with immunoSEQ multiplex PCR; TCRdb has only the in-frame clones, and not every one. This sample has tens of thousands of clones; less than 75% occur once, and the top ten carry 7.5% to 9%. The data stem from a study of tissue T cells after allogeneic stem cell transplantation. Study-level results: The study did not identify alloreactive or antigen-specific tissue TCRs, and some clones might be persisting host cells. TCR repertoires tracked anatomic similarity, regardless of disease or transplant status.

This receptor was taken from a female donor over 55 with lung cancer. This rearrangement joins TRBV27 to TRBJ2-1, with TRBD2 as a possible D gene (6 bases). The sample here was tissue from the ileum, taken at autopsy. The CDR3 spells CASSPRLVNEQFF. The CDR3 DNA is TGTGCCAGCAGCCCCCGACTAGTCAATGAGCAGTTCTTC.